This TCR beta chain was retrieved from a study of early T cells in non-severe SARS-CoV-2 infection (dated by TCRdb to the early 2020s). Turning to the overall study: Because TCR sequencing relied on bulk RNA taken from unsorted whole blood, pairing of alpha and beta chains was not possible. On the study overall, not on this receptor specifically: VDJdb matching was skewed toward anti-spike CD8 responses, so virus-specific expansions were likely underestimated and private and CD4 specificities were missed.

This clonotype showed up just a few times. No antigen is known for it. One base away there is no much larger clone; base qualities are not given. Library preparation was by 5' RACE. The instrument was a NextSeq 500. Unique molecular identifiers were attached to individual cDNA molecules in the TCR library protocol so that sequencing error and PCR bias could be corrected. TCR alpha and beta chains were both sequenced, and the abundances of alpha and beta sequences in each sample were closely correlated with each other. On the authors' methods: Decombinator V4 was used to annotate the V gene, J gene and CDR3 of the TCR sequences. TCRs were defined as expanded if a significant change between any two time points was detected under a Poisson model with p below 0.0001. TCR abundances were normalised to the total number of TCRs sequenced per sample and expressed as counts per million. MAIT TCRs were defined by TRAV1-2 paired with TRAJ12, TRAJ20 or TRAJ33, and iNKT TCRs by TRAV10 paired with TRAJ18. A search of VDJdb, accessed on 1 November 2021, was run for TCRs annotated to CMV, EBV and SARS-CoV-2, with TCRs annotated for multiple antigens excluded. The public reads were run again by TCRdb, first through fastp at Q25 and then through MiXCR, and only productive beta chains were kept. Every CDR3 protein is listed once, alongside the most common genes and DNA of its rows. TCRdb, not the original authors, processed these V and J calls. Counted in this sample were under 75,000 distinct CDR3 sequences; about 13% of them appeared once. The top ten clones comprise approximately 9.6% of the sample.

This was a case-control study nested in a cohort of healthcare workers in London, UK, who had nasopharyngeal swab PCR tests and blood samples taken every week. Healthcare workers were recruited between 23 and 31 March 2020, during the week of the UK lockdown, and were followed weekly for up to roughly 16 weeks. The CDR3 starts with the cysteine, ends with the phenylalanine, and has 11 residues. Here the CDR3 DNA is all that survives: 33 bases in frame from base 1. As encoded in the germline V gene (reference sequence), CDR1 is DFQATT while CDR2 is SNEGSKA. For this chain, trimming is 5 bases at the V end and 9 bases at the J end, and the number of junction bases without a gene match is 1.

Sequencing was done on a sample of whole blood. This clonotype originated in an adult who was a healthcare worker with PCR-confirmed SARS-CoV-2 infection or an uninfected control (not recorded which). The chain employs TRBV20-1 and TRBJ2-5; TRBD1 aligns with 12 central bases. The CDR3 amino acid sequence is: CSAGTGGAQYF. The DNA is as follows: TGCAGTGCTGGGACAGGGGGCGCCCAGTACTTC.